This T cell receptor (beta chain) emerged from a study of cytomegalovirus exposure and HLA in healthy donors. It was with 60 Vbeta and 13 Jbeta primers that the PCR ran. Assay used: immunoSEQ multiplex PCR; TCRdb lists only in-frame clones, some missing. There are 150,000 to 200,000 clones in the sample; approximately 73% occur only once, and about 2.5% lies in the top ten. CDR1 is MDHEN, CDR2 SYDVKM, per germline. V was pared by 7 bases and J by 8 bases, with 26 bases between. The CDR3 length is 16 residues. Sequencing used PBMCs. The TCR comes from a woman aged 30 to 39 in good health and CMV-seropositive. The chain links TRBV28 to TRBJ1-2; a weak D match, TRBD1 (5 bases). The CDR3 here is CASTESPAGPRWGYTF. The CDR3 DNA is TGTGCCAGCACCGAAAGCCCGGCAGGGCCTAGGTGGGGCTACACCTTC.